The next 13 T cell receptor beta chains were all read from a single sample in a study of blood T cell repertoires in COVID-19 (dated by TCRdb to about 2020). Preparation of the library involved the immunoSEQ multiplex PCR assay. The immuneACCESS repertoire file appears here via TCRdb, limited to in-frame rearrangements. These files lack a portion of the clones; in checked studies, under half of the deficit traces to unresolved V genes, and the cause of the others is not known. Within this sample are fewer than 350,000 clones, with less than 85% of them counted one time only. The top ten hold under 3% of the sample. The specimen sequenced was PBMCs or T cells enriched from blood (not recorded which). These receptors came from a woman between 45 and 65 years old who had recovered from COVID-19.

The V call is TRBV4-3, the J call TRBJ2-7; D is unresolved. Between the trimmed V and J ends, which lost 0 bases and 0 bases, there was a span of 6 bases. The CDR3 is 14 residues long. Germline V gene lookup returns CDR1 LGHNA and CDR2 YSLEER. The CDR3 loop is CASSQESNSYEQYF. The CDR3 nucleotides are TGCGCCAGCAGCCAAGAAAGCAACTCCTACGAGCAGTACTTC.

This clone appeared a single time. The chain is built from TRBV7-3 and TRBJ1-1; 8 nucleotides agree with TRBD1. Germline V CDR1 and CDR2: SGHTA, FQGTGA. After removal of 9 bases from V and 4 bases from J, the junction contained 7 bases not matched to a gene. The CDR3 is 13 amino acids. The DNA for the CDR3 is TGTGCCAGTTCACAGGGGGTGATCACTGAAGCTTTCTTT. It codes for CASSQGVITEAFF.

V and J are TRBV12-3 or TRBV12-4 and TRBJ2-7; D possibly corresponds to TRBD2 (5 bases). This CDR3 has 13 residues. The ends were cut back, 3 bases at V and 5 bases at J, with 11 bases in the middle. The CDR3: CASSFRGGDEQYF. As DNA, the CDR3 is TGTGCCAGCAGTTTTCGGGGTGGGGACGAGCAGTACTTC.

V and J are TRBV12-5 and TRBJ2-1, with TRBD2 matching 9 bases. Unmatched junction bases numbered 16, after V lost 0 bases and J lost 7 bases. CDR1 is LGHNT and CDR2 is FRNRAP in the germline V gene. The CDR3 consists of 19 residues. CDR3 amino acids: CASGLVQLAGVGLGNEQFF. Written as DNA, the CDR3 is TGTGCTAGTGGTTTGGTACAATTAGCGGGAGTTGGATTGGGGAATGAGCAGTTCTTC.

This chain connects TRBV30 to TRBJ2-7, with 12 bases aligning to TRBD1. Germline V lookup: CDR1 GTSNPN, CDR2 SVGIG (reference sequence). The J segment lost 6 bases and the V segment lost 7 bases, leaving 19 bases of the junction unmatched. The CDR3 is made up of 17 amino acids. The CDR3 nucleotides read TGTGCCTACAAGAGATCCGGGACAGGGGGCTTGTTCCTCGAGCAGTACTTC. It encodes CAYKRSGTGGLFLEQYF.

This chain uses TRBV30 with TRBJ2-7; 8 bases match TRBD1. This CDR3 has 13 amino acids. From germline, CDR1 is GTSNPN and CDR2 SVGIG (reference sequence). Trimming took 5 bases from V and 4 from J; bases not matched to a gene: 7. The CDR3 nucleotides are TGTGCCTGGGCCCCGGACAGGGAGTACGAGCAGTACTTC. It specifies CAWAPDREYEQYF.

The chain links TRBV5-6 to TRBJ2-1; 13 nucleotides align to TRBD2. Unmatched junction bases numbered 4, after V lost 0 bases and J lost 4 bases. The CDR3 is 17 amino acids. Germline CDR1 and CDR2: SGHDT and YYEEEE. For the CDR3, the DNA is TGTGCCAGCAGCTTGGCGTCGGGACTAGCGGGGTACAATGAGCAGTTCTTC. Amino acid sequence: CASSLASGLAGYNEQFF.

CDR3: CASSPYTGASGAYEQYF. The CDR3 bases are TGTGCCAGCTCACCGTATACCGGGGCTAGCGGGGCCTACGAGCAGTACTTC. The V and J genes are TRBV18 and TRBJ2-7; 9 bases line up with TRBD2. With 3 bases clipped from V and 2 bases from J, the junction kept 11 bases outside the gene matches. The CDR3 extends over 17 amino acids. Germline loops: CDR1 KGHSH, CDR2 LQKENI.

This chain joins TRBV19 and TRBJ1-4; D unresolved. There are 14 residues in the CDR3. Germline CDR1 LNHDA, CDR2 SQIVND (reference sequence). Trimming stripped 3 bases from V and 6 bases from J, with 11 bases between. The CDR3 sequence is CASSIHLGHEKLFF. In DNA form, the CDR3 reads TGTGCCAGTAGTATTCACTTGGGCCATGAAAAACTGTTTTTT.

The rearrangement links TRBV19 to TRBJ2-3, with 8 bases matching TRBD1. Germline-derived CDR1 and CDR2 are LNHDA and SQIVND (reference sequence). After removal of 6 bases from V and 3 bases from J, the junction contained 5 bases not matched to a gene. This CDR3 region has 14 residues. This CDR3 reads CASRDRVRTDTQYF. The CDR3, as DNA: TGTGCCAGTAGGGACAGGGTTCGAACAGATACGCAGTATTTT.

V is TRBV21-1 and J is TRBJ1-1; the table's D call, TRBD1, was not checked against the DNA. TRBV21-1 is noted as a pseudogene. The length of the CDR3 is 15 residues. The CDR3 loop reads CASSKEQGSCTEAFF. The CDR3 DNA reads as TGTGCCAGCAGCAAAGAGCAGGGGAGTTGCACTGAAGCTTTCTTT.

The chain uses TRBV27 and TRBJ1-2; D is uncertain. From germline, CDR1 is MNHEY and CDR2 SMNVEV (reference sequence). V gave up 3 bases and J gave up 4 bases, with 12 bases separating them. The CDR3 runs to 14 residues. CDR3 bases: TGTGCCAGCAGTTTTTGGGCGGAGGGCTATGGCTACACCTTC. Translation: CASSFWAEGYGYTF.

The chain employs TRBV3-1 (or the pseudogene TRBV3-2) and TRBJ1-1; D is ambiguous. The germline V gene encodes CDR1 LGHDT and CDR2 YNNKEL (reference sequence). Trimming shortened V by 0 bases and J by 10 bases, and 15 bases separated the two germline ends. CDR3 length: 14 amino acids. The CDR3 region has the DNA TGTGCCAGCAGCCAAGATTACAGCAGATTTATAGCTTTCTTT. It encodes CASSQDYSRFIAFF.